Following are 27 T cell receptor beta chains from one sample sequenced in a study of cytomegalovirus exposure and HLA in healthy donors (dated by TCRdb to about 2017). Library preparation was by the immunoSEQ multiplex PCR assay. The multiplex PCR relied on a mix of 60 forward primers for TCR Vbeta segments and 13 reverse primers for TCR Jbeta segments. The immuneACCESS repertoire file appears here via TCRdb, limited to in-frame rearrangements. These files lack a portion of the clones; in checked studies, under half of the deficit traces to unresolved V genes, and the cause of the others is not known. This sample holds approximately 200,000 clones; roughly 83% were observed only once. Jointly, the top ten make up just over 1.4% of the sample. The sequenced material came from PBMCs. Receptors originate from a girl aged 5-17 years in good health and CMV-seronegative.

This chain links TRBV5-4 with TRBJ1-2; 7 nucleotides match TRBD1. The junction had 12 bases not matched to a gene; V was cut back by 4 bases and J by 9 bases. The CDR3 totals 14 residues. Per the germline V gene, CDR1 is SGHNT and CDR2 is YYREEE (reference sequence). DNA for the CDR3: TGTGCCAGCAGCCCCTCCCGACAGGGTGGGAGCTACACCTTC. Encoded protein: CASSPSRQGGSYTF.

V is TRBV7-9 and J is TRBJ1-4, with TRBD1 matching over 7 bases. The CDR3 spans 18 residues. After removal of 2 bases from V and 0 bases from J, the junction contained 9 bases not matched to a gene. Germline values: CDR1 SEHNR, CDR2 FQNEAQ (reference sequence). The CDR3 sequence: CASSLTGELLTTNEKLFF. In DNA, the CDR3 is TGTGCCAGCAGCTTAACAGGGGAACTTCTTACAACTAATGAAAAACTGTTTTTT. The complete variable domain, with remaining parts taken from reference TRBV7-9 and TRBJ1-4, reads DTGVSQNPRHKITKRGQNVTFRCDPISEHNRLYWYRQTLGQGPEFLTYFQNEAQLEKSRLLSDRFSAERPKGSFSTLEIQRTEQGDSAMYLCASSLTGELLTTNEKLFFGSGTQLSVL.

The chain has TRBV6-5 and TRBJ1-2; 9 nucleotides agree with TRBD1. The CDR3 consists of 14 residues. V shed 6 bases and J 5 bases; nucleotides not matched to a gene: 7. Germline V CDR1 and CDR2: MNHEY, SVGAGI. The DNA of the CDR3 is TGTGCCAGCAGGAGGGACAGGGTGTCGTATGGCTACACCTTC. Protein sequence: CASRRDRVSYGYTF.

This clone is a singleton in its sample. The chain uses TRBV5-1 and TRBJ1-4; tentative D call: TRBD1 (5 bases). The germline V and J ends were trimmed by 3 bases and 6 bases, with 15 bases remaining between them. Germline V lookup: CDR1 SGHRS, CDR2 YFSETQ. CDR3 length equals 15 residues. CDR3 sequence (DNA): TGCGCCAGCAGCTGGCAGGGAGGGGTTGATGAAAAACTGTTTTTT. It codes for CASSWQGGVDEKLFF.

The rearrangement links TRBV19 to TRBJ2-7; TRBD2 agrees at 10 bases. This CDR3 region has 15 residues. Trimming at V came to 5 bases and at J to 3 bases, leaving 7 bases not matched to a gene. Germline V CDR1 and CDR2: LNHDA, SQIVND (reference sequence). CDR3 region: CASSASASGSYEQYF. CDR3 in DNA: TGTGCCAGTAGTGCTTCAGCTAGCGGGAGCTACGAGCAGTACTTC.

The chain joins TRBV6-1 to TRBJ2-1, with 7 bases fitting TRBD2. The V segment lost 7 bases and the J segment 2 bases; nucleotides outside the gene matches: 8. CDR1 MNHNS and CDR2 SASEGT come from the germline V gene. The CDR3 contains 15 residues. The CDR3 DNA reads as TGTGCCAGCATCTTGGGGGGGTCCGCCTACAATGAGCAGTTCTTC. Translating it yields CASILGGSAYNEQFF.

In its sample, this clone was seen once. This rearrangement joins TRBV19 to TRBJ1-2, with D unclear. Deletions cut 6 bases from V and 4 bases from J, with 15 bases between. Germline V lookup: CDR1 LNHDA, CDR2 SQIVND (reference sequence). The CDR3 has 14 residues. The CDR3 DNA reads TGTGCCAGTAGCGTCGTTAGCCAGCTCTATGGCTACACCTTC. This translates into CASSVVSQLYGYTF.

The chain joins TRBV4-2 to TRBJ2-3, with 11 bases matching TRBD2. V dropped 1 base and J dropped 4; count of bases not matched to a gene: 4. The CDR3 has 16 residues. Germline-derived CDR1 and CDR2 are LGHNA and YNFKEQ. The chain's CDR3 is CASSQGVAGGPDTQYF. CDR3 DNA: TGTGCCAGCAGCCAAGGTGTAGCGGGAGGGCCAGATACGCAGTATTTT.

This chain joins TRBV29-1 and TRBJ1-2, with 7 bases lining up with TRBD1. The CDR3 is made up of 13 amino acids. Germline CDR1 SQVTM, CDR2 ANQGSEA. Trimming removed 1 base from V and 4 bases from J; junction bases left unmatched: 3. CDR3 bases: TGCAGCGTTGAAGGGGGACAGACCTATGGCTACACCTTC. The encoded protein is CSVEGGQTYGYTF.

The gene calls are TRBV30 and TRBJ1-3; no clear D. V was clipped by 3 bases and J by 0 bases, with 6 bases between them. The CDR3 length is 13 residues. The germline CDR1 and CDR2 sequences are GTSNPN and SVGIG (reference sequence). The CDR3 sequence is CAWSTYSGNTIYF. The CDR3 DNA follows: TGTGCCTGGAGCACCTACTCTGGAAACACCATATATTTT.

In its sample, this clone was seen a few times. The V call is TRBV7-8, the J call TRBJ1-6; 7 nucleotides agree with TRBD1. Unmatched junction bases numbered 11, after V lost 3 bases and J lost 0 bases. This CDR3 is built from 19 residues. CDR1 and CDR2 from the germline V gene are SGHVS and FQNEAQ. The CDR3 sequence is CASSFYGDRKSSYNSPLHF. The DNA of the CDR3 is TGTGCCAGCAGCTTTTACGGGGACAGAAAGAGCTCCTATAATTCACCCCTCCACTTT.

CDR3 sequence: CASRWDRGRSEAFF. In nucleotides, the CDR3 is TGTGCCAGCAGGTGGGACAGGGGGCGATCTGAAGCTTTCTTT. This chain joins TRBV7-2 and TRBJ1-1; TRBD1 aligns across 12 bases. CDR1 and CDR2 from the germline V gene are SGHTA and FQGNSA. There are 14 residues in the CDR3. Losses at the gene ends were 6 bases for V and 6 bases for J; bases not matched to a gene: 5.

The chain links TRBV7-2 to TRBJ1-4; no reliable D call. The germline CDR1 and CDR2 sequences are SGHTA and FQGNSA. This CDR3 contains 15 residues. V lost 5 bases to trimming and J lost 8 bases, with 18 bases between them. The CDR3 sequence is CASSVGQRFWEKLFF. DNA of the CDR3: TGTGCCAGCAGCGTAGGTCAGCGGTTCTGGGAAAAACTGTTTTTT.

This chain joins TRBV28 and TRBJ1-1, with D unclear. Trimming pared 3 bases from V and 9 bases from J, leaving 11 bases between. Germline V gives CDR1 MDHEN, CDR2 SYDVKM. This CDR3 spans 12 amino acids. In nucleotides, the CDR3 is TGTGCCAGCAGTTTCTCGTCCCCTAAAGCTTTCTTT. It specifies CASSFSSPKAFF. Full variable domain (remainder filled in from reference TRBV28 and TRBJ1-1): DVKVTQSSRYLVKRTGEKVFLECVQDMDHENMFWYRQDPGLGLRLIYFSYDVKMKEKGDIPEGYSVSREKKERFSLILESASTNQTSMYLCASSFSSPKAFFGQGTRLTVV.

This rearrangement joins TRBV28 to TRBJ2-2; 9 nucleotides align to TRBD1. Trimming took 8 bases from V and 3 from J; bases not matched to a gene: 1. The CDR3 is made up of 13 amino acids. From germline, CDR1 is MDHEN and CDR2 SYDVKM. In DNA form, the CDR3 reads TGTGCCAGCGGACAGGGGCACACCGGGGAGCTGTTTTTT. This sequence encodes CASGQGHTGELFF.

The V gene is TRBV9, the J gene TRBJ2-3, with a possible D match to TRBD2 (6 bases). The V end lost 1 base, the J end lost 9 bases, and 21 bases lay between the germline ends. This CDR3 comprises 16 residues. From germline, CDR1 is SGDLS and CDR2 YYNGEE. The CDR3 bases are TGTGCCAGCAGCGTAAGGGGACGAGGCGGGGACGAGACGCAGTATTTT. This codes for CASSVRGRGGDETQYF.

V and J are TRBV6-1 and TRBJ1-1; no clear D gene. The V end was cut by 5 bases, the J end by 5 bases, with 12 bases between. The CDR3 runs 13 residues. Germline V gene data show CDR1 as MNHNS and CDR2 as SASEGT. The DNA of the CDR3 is TGTGCCAGCAGTCAAACCCTCAGGACTGAAGCTTTCTTT. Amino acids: CASSQTLRTEAFF.

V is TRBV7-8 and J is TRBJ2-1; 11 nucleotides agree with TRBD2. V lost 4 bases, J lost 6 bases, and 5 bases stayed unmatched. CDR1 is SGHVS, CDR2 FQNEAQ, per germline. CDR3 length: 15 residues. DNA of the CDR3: TGTGCCAGCAGCTCCGGGACTAGCGGAGGCAATGAGCAGTTCTTC. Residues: CASSSGTSGGNEQFF.

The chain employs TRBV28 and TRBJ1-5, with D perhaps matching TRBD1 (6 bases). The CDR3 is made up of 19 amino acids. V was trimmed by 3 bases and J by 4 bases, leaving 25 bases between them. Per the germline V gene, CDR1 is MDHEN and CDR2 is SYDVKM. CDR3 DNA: TGTGCCAGCAGTTTGTCCGGGACACCTACCTTCGAGGCGAATCAGCCCCAGCATTTT. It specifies CASSLSGTPTFEANQPQHF.

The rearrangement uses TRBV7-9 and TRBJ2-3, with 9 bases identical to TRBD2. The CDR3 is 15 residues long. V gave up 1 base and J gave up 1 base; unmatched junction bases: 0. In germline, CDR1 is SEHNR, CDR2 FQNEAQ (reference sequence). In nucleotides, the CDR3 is TGTGCCAGCAGCTTAGGGACTAGCGGCACAGATACGCAGTATTTT. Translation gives CASSLGTSGTDTQYF.

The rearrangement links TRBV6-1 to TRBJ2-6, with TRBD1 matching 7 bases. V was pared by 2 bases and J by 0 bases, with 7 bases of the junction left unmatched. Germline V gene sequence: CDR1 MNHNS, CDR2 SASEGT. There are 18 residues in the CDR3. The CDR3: CASSERDSRGSGANVLTF. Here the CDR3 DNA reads TGTGCCAGCAGTGAAAGGGACAGTCGGGGCTCTGGGGCCAACGTCCTGACTTTC.

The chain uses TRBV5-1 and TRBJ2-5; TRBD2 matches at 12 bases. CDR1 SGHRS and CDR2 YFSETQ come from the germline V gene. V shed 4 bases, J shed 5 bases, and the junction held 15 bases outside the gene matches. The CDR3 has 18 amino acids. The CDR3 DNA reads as TGCGCCAGCAGCCCGAACTTAAAGACTAGCGGGAGCGCGGAGACCCAGTACTTC. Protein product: CASSPNLKTSGSAETQYF. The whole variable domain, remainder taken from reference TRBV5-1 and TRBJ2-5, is KAGVTQTPRYLIKTRGQQVTLSCSPISGHRSVSWYQQTPGQGLQFLFEYFSETQRNKGNFPGRFSGRQFSNSRSEMNVSTLELGDSALYLCASSPNLKTSGSAETQYFGPGTRLLVL.

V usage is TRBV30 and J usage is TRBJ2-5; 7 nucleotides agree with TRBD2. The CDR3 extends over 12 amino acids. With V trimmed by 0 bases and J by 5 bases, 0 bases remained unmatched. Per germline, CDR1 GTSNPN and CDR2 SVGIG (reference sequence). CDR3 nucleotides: TGTGCCTGGAGTGTACTAGCGGAGACCCAGTACTTC. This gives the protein CAWSVLAETQYF.

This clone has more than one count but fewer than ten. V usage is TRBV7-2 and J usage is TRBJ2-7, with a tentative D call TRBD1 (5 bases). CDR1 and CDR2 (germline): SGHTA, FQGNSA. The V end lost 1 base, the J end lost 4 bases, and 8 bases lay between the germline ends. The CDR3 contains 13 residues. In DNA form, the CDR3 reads TGTGCCAGCAGCTTAGTTAGGGGATACGAGCAGTACTTC. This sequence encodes CASSLVRGYEQYF.

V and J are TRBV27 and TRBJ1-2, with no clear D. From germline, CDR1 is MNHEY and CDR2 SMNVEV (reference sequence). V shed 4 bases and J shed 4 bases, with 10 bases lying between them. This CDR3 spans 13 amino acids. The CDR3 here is CASSSNNRYGYTF. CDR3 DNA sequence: TGTGCCAGCAGTTCGAACAACCGCTATGGCTACACCTTC.

This CDR3 is CASSFYRGNTEAFF. DNA of the CDR3: TGTGCCAGCAGTTTTTACAGGGGCAACACTGAAGCTTTCTTT. The genes are TRBV27 and TRBJ1-1, with 7 bases matching TRBD1. In germline, CDR1 is MNHEY, CDR2 SMNVEV (reference sequence). The CDR3 length is 14 residues. With 3 bases clipped from V and 2 bases from J, the junction kept 3 bases outside the gene matches.

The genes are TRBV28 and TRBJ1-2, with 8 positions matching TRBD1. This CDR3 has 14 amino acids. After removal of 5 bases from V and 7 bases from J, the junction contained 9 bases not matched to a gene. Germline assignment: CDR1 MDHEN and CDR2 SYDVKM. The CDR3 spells CASSTDRALSGYTF. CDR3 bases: TGTGCCAGCAGTACGGACAGGGCTCTCTCTGGCTACACCTTC.